This is a list of T cell receptor beta chains from one sample in a study of blood T cells in healthy people across ages. Each CDR3 protein is one row after TCRdb ran MiXCR on the 5' RACE reads. Of some 760,000 distinct CDR3 sequences listed, 20% to 25% are singletons. The sample also formed part of further work on T cells of mothers and their children.

Sequenced material: blood. Receptors originate from a boy aged 5 to 17 in good health. Both conserved end residues are part of each CDR3. A D gene is named only where the DNA matches it firmly. Size is omitted from some rows. Given values are once, few, many or a class for expanded clones.

abundance,v_gene,d_gene,j_gene,CDR3nt,CDR3aa
NA,TRBV6-4,TRBD1,TRBJ1-2,TGTGCCAGCAGTGACTCTTGGGGACAGGCTACTAACTATGGCTACACCTTC,CASSDSWGQATNYGYTF
NA,TRBV11-2,TRBD1,TRBJ2-7,TGTGCCAGCAGCTTAGATCGAGCAGGGGGCCACGAGCAGTACTTC,CASSLDRAGGHEQYF
few,TRBV28,TRBD1,TRBJ2-7,TGTGCCAGCAGGACCCCGGGACAGAGGTTCTACGAGCAGTACTTC,CASRTPGQRFYEQYF
many,TRBV7-2,NA,TRBJ2-3,TGTGCCAGCAGCCTACAGGGTCCCACAGATACGCAGTATTTT,CASSLQGPTDTQYF
NA,TRBV4-1,NA,TRBJ2-7,TGCGCCAGCAGCCAAGACTCGACGGACTACTACGAGCAGTACTTC,CASSQDSTDYYEQYF
NA,TRBV20-1,TRBD2,TRBJ2-7,TGCAGTGCTAGAGATTTGGATAGCGGGACGTACGAGCAGTACTTC,CSARDLDSGTYEQYF
few,TRBV29-1,NA,TRBJ2-5,TGCAGCGGGGGACACCTCCAAGAGACCCAGTACTTC,CSGGHLQETQYF
NA,TRBV5-6,NA,TRBJ2-6,TGTGCCAGCAGCTTGGTACGGAGCTCTGGGGCCAACGTCCTGACTTTC,CASSLVRSSGANVLTF
NA,TRBV20-1,TRBD1,TRBJ2-7,TGCAGTGCCCCCTCTTTTGAGACAGGGCGAGAGCAGTACTTC,CSAPSFETGREQYF
NA,TRBV7-2,TRBD2,TRBJ2-5,TGTGCCAGCAGCTTAAATTGGGGGGGAGAGACCCAGTACTTC,CASSLNWGGETQYF
NA,TRBV4-3,NA,TRBJ1-4,TGCGCCAGCAGCCAAGATACGGCGGGCGGTATAAATAGGTTCACTAATGAAAAACTGTTTTTT,CASSQDTAGGINRFTNEKLFF
many,TRBV28,TRBD2,TRBJ2-1,TGTGCCAGCAGCTTTAGCGGGAGCTCCTACAATGAGCAGTTCTTC,CASSFSGSSYNEQFF
NA,TRBV29-1,NA,TRBJ2-5,TGCAGCGTTGACGGGGACGGACTTTGGGAGCAGTACTTC,CSVDGDGLWEQYF
few,TRBV12-3/TRBV12-4,TRBD2,TRBJ2-7,TGTGCCAGCAGTTCAACCGGGACTAGGAGAACCTACGAGCAGTACTTC,CASSSTGTRRTYEQYF
few,TRBV4-1,TRBD2,TRBJ2-2,TGCGCCAGCAGCCAAGAGGGGAGCGGGAGGGCCTCCGGGGAGCTGTTTTTT,CASSQEGSGRASGELFF
NA,TRBV28,NA,TRBJ1-1,TGTGCCAGCAGGGAGGACAGCAGGGCGAACACTGACGCTTTCTTT,CASREDSRANTDAFF
NA,TRBV6-2/TRBV6-3,NA,TRBJ2-6,TGTGCCAGCAGACCTCTACAGGGAATTACTGGGGCCAACGTCCTGACTTTC,CASRPLQGITGANVLTF
few,TRBV6-5,TRBD1,TRBJ1-2,TGTGCCAGCAGTAATCAGGGGGCTGGCTATGGCTACACCTTC,CASSNQGAGYGYTF
NA,TRBV28,TRBD2,TRBJ2-5,TGTGCCAGCACCCGCGGGGGGCGGACTAGCGGGAGAAGTGGAGAGACCCAGTACTTC,CASTRGGRTSGRSGETQYF
NA,TRBV18,TRBD1,TRBJ2-7,TGTGCCAGCTCTCAGACAGGGAACCCCTACGAGCAGTACTTC,CASSQTGNPYEQYF
NA,TRBV14,NA,TRBJ1-1,TGTGCCAGCAGCCAAGCAAGGGGGACTGAAGCTTTCTTT,CASSQARGTEAFF
few,TRBV29-1,NA,TRBJ2-7,TGCAGCGTCCAACAGGGTTTTTCTTACGAGCAGTACTTC,CSVQQGFSYEQYF
NA,TRBV7-3,NA,TRBJ2-1,TGTGCCAGCAGCGACGACGACTCGGATCCCCCTAATGAGCAGTTCTTC,CASSDDDSDPPNEQFF
NA,TRBV7-9,NA,TRBJ2-7,TGTGCCAGCAGCCGCAGTACATCCAGATTTTACGAGCAGTACTTC,CASSRSTSRFYEQYF
NA,TRBV6-5,NA,TRBJ2-5,TGTGCCAGCAGTTACTCGGGGGGACTCGGCGAGACCCAGTACTTC,CASSYSGGLGETQYF
NA,TRBV7-2,NA,TRBJ2-7,TGTGCCAGCAGCTCGCAGACAGGACTCCCCGGCGAGCAGTACTTC,CASSSQTGLPGEQYF
few,TRBV2,NA,TRBJ1-4,TGTGCCAGCGCCGGGGGAGTTTATGAAAAACTGTTTTTT,CASAGGVYEKLFF
NA,TRBV20-1,NA,TRBJ2-3,TGCAGTGCCAAATCCGGGACAGATACGCAGTATTTT,CSAKSGTDTQYF
NA,TRBV12-3/TRBV12-4,NA,TRBJ2-1,TGTGCCAGCAGTTTAAAGGAGGGGAGGAGCTCCTACAATGAGCAGTTCTTC,CASSLKEGRSSYNEQFF
few,TRBV20-1,NA,TRBJ1-6,TGCAGTGCTAAGGCAGGGAGCTCCTATAATTCACCCCTCCACTTT,CSAKAGSSYNSPLHF
few,TRBV28,TRBD2,TRBJ2-2,TGTGCCAGCAGTTCCGAGGGACTACCGACCGGGGAGCTGTTTTTT,CASSSEGLPTGELFF
few,TRBV20-1,NA,TRBJ2-7,TGCAGTGCCCTCAAACCGGGCGGGAAGGGTGCCTACGAGCAGTACTTC,CSALKPGGKGAYEQYF
NA,TRBV20-1,NA,TRBJ2-5,TGCAGTGCTAGGTCCAGCCAAAAACAAGAGACCCAGTACTTC,CSARSSQKQETQYF
NA,TRBV24-1,NA,TRBJ2-3,TGTGCCACCAGTGATTTCGGCCCCATGGGTGCAGATACGCAGTATTTT,CATSDFGPMGADTQYF
few,TRBV5-1,TRBD1,TRBJ2-7,TGCGCCAGCAGCCAGGGACAGGGGGCAAGCGAGCAGTACTTC,CASSQGQGASEQYF
NA,TRBV20-1,TRBD2,TRBJ2-5,TGCAGTGCCGGGGGGGGACTAGCGGAAGAGACCCAGTACTTC,CSAGGGLAEETQYF
NA,TRBV2,TRBD1,TRBJ2-3,TGTGCCAGCGTTATACCAGGGGGAGCGGATACGCAGTATTTT,CASVIPGGADTQYF
NA,TRBV4-3,NA,TRBJ1-2,TGCGCCAGCAGCCAAGATTGGCGGGATGACTATGGCTACACCTTC,CASSQDWRDDYGYTF
few,TRBV19,TRBD1,TRBJ2-7,TGTGCCAGTAGTATAGTCAGGACAGGGATGGACGAGCAGTACTTC,CASSIVRTGMDEQYF
few,TRBV9,NA,TRBJ1-4,TGTGCCAGCAGCGTAGGTTTTGGGGGTTTGGTTGAAAAACTGTTTTTT,CASSVGFGGLVEKLFF